This TCR beta chain was found in a study of T cells expressing NK-cell markers. Overall study: With respect to HCMV, seven of the eight sequenced donors were seropositive, and one was seronegative. Findings and caveats of the study: The study left the HCMV specificity of expanded NKG2C+ T cell clones unresolved. The study found these clonotypes also leading the CD3+CD56-NKG2C+ fraction in a few donors.

About this clonotype itself: Its antigen is still unknown.

In germline, CDR1 is SGHNT, CDR2 YYREEE (reference sequence). The length of the CDR3 is 14 residues. TCRdb reprocessed the 5' RACE reads and reports one entry per CDR3 protein, with no DNA. Its table lists 250,000 to 300,000 distinct CDR3 sequences. The TCR sequence derives from a woman aged 18 to 75 in good health. The sequenced sample was blood T cells: a sorted CD56 or NKG2C T cell subset, CD4+ or CD8+ T cells, or bulk PBMC T cells (not recorded which). V usage is TRBV5-4 and J usage is TRBJ2-1; TCRdb reports TRBD1, a call that lacks DNA to check it against. The CDR3 region is CASSRGQGSNEQFF. Combining the CDR3 with reference TRBV5-4 and TRBJ2-1 gives the whole variable domain ETGVTQSPTHLIKTRGQQVTLRCSSQSGHNTVSWYQQALGQGPQFIFQYYREEENGRGNFPPRFSGLQFPNYSSELNVNALELDDSALYLCASSRGQGSNEQFFGPGTRLTVL.